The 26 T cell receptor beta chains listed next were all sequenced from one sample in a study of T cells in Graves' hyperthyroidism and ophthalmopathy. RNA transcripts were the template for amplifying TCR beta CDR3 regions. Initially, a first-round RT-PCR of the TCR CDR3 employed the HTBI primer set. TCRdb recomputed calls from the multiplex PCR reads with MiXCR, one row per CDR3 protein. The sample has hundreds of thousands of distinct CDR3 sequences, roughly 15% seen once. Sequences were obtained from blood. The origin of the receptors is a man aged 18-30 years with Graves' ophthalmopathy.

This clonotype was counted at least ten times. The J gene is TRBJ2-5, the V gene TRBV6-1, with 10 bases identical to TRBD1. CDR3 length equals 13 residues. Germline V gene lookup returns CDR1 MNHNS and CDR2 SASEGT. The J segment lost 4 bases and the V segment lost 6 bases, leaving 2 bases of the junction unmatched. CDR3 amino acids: CASSWDRGETQYF. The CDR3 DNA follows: TGTGCCAGCAGCTGGGACAGGGGAGAGACCCAGTACTTC.

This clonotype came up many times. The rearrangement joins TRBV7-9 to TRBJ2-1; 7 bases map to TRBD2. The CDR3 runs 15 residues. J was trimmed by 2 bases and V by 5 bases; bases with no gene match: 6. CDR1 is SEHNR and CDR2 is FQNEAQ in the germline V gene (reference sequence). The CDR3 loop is CASSPQRGPYNEQFF. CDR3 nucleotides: TGTGCCAGCAGCCCTCAGCGGGGCCCCTACAATGAGCAGTTCTTC.

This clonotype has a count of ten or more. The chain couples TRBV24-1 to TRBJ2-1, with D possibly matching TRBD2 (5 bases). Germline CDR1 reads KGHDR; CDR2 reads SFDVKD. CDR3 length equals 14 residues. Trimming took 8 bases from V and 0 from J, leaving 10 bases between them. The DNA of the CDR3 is TGTGCCACCAAGGACTCGAGCTCCTACAATGAGCAGTTCTTC. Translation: CATKDSSSYNEQFF.

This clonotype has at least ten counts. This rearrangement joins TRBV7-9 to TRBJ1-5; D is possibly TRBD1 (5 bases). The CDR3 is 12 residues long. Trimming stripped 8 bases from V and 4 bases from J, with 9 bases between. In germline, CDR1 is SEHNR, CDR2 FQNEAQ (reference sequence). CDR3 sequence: CASGGSNQPQHF. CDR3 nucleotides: TGTGCCAGCGGGGGTAGTAATCAGCCCCAGCATTTT. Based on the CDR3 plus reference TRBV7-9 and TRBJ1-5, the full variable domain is DTGVSQNPRHKITKRGQNVTFRCDPISEHNRLYWYRQTLGQGPEFLTYFQNEAQLEKSRLLSDRFSAERPKGSFSTLEIQRTEQGDSAMYLCASGGSNQPQHFGDGTRLSIL.

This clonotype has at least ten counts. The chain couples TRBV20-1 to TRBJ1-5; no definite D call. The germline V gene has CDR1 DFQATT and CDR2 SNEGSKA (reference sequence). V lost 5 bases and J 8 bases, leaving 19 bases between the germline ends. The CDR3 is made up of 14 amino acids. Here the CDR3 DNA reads TGCAGTGCTCCTGAGCCCTCCTACAAGGAGCCCCAGCATTTT. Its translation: CSAPEPSYKEPQHF.

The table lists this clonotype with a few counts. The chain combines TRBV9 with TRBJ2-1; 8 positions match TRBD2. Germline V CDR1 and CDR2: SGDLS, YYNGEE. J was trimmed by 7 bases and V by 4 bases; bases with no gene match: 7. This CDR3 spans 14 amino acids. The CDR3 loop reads CASSQGTRANEQFF. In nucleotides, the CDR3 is TGTGCCAGCAGCCAGGGGACTAGGGCAAATGAGCAGTTCTTC.

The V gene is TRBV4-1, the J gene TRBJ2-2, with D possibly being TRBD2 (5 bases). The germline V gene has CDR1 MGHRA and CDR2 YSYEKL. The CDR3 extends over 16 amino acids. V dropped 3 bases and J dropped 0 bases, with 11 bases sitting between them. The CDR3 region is CASSHLPGANTGELFF. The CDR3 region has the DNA TGCGCCAGCAGCCACTTGCCCGGGGCGAACACCGGGGAGCTGTTTTTT.

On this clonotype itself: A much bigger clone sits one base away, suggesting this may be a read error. This chain's CDR3 is CASSRARVSYEQHF. The CDR3 coding sequence is TGTGCCAGCAGCCGGGCCAGGGTTTCCTACGAGCAGCACTTC. The J gene is TRBJ2-7, the V gene TRBV12-3 or TRBV12-4; D is perhaps TRBD1 (5 bases). This CDR3 is 14 amino acids long.

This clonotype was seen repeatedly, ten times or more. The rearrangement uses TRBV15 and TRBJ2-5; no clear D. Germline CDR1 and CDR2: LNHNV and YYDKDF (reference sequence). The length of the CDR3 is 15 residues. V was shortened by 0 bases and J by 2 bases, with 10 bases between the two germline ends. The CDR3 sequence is CATSRDRRSQETQYF. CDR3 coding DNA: TGTGCCACCAGCAGAGATCGCAGGAGTCAAGAGACCCAGTACTTC.

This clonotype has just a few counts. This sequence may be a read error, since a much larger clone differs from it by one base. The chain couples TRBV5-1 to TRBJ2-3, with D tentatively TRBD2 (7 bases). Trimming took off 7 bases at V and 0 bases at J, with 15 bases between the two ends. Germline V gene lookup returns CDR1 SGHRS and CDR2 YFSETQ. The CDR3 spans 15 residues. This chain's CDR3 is CASLGGGSSTDTQYF. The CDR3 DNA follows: TGCGCCAGCCTCGGCGGGGGCTCCAGCACAGATACGCAGTATTTT. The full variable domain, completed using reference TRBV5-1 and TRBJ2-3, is KAGVTQTPRYLIKTRGQQVTLSCSPISGHRSVSWYQQTPGQGLQFLFEYFSETQRNKGNFPGRFSGRQFSNSRSEMNVSTLELGDSALYLCASLGGGSSTDTQYFGPGTRLTVL.

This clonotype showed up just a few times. CDR3 sequence: CASSQDTGGSYEQFF. The CDR3, as DNA: TGCGCCAGCAGCCAAGACACGGGCGGGAGCTATGAGCAGTTCTTC. The genes are TRBV4-1 and TRBJ2-1, with 7 bases aligning to TRBD2. CDR1 is MGHRA and CDR2 is YSYEKL in the germline V gene. J gave up 8 bases and V 0 bases, and 7 bases lay outside the gene matches. The CDR3 is 15 amino acids.

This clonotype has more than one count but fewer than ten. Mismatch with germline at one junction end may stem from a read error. The CDR3 here is CSVELRTPDRQYF. The CDR3 DNA sequence: TGCAGCGTTGAACTCAGGACCCCAGATAGGCAGTATTTT. The chain joins TRBV29-1 to TRBJ2-3; unclear D gene. The CDR3 length is 13 residues. Germline V gene sequence: CDR1 SQVTM, CDR2 ANQGSEA.

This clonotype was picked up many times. The CDR3 sequence: CASSGGTGNTEAFF. CDR3 nucleotide sequence: TGCGCCAGCAGCGGCGGGACGGGGAACACTGAAGCTTTCTTT. The rearrangement uses TRBV5-1 and TRBJ1-1, with D possibly TRBD1 on 5 matching bases. This CDR3 comprises 14 residues. Germline V gene lookup returns CDR1 SGHRS and CDR2 YFSETQ. Trimming pared 4 bases from V and 1 base from J, leaving 11 bases between.

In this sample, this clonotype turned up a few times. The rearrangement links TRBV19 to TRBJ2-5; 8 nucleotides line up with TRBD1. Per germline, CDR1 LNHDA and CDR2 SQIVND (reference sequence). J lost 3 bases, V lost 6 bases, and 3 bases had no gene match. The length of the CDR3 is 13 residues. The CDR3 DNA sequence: TGTGCCAGTAGCCAGGACAGGGAAGAGACCCAGTACTTC. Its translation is CASSQDREETQYF.

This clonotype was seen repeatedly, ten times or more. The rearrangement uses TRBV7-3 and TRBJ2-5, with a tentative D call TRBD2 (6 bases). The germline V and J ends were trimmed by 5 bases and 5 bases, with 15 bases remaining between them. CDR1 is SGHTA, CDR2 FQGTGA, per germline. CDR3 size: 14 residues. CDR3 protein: CASSRDSSQETQYF. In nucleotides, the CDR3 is TGTGCCAGCAGCCGGGACTCCTCCCAGGAGACCCAGTACTTC.

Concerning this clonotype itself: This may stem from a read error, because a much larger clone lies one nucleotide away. The CDR3 is CTSSLSGVEQYF. In DNA, the CDR3 is TGTACCAGCAGTTTATCAGGGGTCGAGCAGTACTTC. The rearrangement joins TRBV6-5 to TRBJ2-7, with D tentatively TRBD1 (6 bases). Germline V gene lookup returns CDR1 MNHEY and CDR2 SVGAGI. The CDR3 covers 12 residues.

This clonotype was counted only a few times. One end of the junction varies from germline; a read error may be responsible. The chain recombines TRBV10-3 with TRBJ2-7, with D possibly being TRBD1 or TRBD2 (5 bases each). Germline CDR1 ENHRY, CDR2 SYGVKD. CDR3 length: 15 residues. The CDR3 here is CAISASYQPGPQENF. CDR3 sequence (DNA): TGTGCCATCAGTGCAAGCTACCAACCGGGACCCCAGGAGAACTTC.

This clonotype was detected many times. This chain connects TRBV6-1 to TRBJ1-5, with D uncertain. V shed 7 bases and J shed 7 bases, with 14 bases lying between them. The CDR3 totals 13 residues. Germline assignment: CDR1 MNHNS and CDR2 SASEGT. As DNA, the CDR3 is TGTGCCAGCACTAGACTAGGCTCGCAGCCCCAGCATTTT. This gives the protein CASTRLGSQPQHF.

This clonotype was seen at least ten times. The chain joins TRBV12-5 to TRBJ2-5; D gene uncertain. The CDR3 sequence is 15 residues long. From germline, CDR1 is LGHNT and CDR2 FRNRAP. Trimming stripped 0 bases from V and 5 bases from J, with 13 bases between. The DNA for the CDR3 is TGTGCTAGTGGTTTGGTACTTGGCGGCAAGGAGACCCAGTACTTC. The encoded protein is CASGLVLGGKETQYF. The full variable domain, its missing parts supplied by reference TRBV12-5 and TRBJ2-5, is DARVTQTPRHKVTEMGQEVTMRCQPILGHNTVFWYRQTMMQGLELLAYFRNRAPLDDSGMPKDRFSAEMPDATLATLKIQPSEPRDSAVYFCASGLVLGGKETQYFGPGTRLLVL.

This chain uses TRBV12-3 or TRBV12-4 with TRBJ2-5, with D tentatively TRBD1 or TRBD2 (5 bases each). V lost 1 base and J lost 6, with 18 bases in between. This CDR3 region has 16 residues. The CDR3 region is CASSLEGLGSGKTQYF. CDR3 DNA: TGTGCCAGCAGTTTAGAGGGGCTGGGGAGTGGGAAGACCCAGTACTTC.

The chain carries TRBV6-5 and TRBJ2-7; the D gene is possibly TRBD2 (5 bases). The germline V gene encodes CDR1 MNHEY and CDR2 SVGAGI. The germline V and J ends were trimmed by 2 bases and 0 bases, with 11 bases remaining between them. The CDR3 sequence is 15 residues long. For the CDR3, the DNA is TGTGCCAGCAGTTACAGTAGCGCCGTCTCCTACGAGCAGTACTTC. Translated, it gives CASSYSSAVSYEQYF.

CDR3 residues: CASSLRGISYNSPLHF. CDR3 bases: TGCGCCAGCAGCTTGAGGGGGATCTCCTATAATTCACCCCTCCACTTT. The V gene is TRBV5-1, the J gene TRBJ1-6; D may be TRBD1 (6 bases). The V and J ends lost 1 base and 0 bases respectively, with 8 bases between them. This CDR3 spans 16 amino acids. Germline CDR1 and CDR2: SGHRS and YFSETQ. Complete variable domain (other parts from reference TRBV5-1 and TRBJ1-6): KAGVTQTPRYLIKTRGQQVTLSCSPISGHRSVSWYQQTPGQGLQFLFEYFSETQRNKGNFPGRFSGRQFSNSRSEMNVSTLELGDSALYLCASSLRGISYNSPLHFGNGTRLTVT.

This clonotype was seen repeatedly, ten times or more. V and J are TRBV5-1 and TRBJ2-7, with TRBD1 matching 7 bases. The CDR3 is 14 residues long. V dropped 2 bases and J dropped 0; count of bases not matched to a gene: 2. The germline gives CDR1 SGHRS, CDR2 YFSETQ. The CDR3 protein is CASSLGQVSYEQYF. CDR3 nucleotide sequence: TGCGCCAGCAGCTTAGGACAGGTCTCCTACGAGCAGTACTTC.

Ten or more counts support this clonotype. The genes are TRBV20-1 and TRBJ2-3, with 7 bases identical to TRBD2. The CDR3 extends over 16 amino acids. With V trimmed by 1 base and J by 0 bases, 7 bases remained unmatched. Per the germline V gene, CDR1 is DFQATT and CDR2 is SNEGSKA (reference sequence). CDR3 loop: CSARVWGAGSTDTQYF. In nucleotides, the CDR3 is TGCAGTGCTAGAGTATGGGGAGCGGGGAGCACAGATACGCAGTATTTT.

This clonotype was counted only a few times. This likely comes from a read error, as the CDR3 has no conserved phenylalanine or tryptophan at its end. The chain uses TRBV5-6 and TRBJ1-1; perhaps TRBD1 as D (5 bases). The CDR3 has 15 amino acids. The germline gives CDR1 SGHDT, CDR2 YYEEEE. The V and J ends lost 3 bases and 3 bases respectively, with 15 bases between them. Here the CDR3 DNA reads TGTGCCAGCAGCTCCTGGACCCGGGGGTACACTGAAGCTTTCCTT. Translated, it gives CASSSWTRGYTEAFL.

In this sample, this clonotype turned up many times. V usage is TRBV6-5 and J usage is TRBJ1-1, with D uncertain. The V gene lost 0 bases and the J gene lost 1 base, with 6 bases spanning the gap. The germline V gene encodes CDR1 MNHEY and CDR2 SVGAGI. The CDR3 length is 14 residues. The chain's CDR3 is CASSYSKANTEAFF. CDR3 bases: TGTGCCAGCAGTTACTCAAAGGCGAACACTGAAGCTTTCTTT.